This TCR beta chain was observed in a study of blood T cells in healthy people across ages. Alongside a J-beta primer mix, a sample-barcoded 5' primer served in a second PCR lasting about 6 to 12 cycles. A 12-random-nucleotide template-switch adaptor tagged each cDNA molecule. TCRdb itself ran the 5' RACE reads through MiXCR, one entry per CDR3 protein. The sample carries 1.5 million to 2 million distinct CDR3 sequences, under 30% recorded once. There are 11 residues in the CDR3. Germline V gene sequence: CDR1 SGHTA, CDR2 FQGNSA. The V and J ends lost 5 bases and 9 bases respectively, with 9 bases between them. The donors, all healthy, were Caucasians living in Russia, aged about 6 to 95. Each sample yielded at least 5 micrograms of PBMC total RNA.

Input material: blood. The chain uses TRBV7-2 and TRBJ2-3, with no clear D. This clonotype was sampled from a young woman in good health. CDR3 sequence reads: CASSRQLTQYF. CDR3 bases: TGTGCCAGCAGCCGCCAGTTAACGCAGTATTTT. The variable domain in full, with the rest retrieved from reference TRBV7-2 and TRBJ2-3, is GAGVSQSPSNKVTEKGKDVELRCDPISGHTALYWYRQSLGQGLEFLIYFQGNSAPDKSGLPSDRFSAERTGGSVSTLTIQRTQQEDSAVYLCASSRQLTQYFGPGTRLTVL.